The T cell receptor (beta chain) under discussion was sequenced for a study of cytomegalovirus exposure and HLA in healthy donors. Researchers ran the PCR with 60 Vbeta and 13 Jbeta primers. Assay used: immunoSEQ multiplex PCR; TCRdb lists only in-frame clones, some missing. The sample features about 130,000 clones, with 1.5% to 2% in its top ten. Study-wide results and caveats: Fewer N-insertions (relative to the approximately 670-donor mean) were reportedly seen in an Asian-associated ancestry cluster in a later analysis. An analysis was carried out at a later point. It showed that HLA-associated TCR beta chains were more clonally expanded than equally common non-associated chains.

The CDR3 length is 17 residues. Germline loops: CDR1 SNHLY, CDR2 FYNNEI. The junction had 12 bases not matched to a gene; V was cut back by 7 bases and J by 1 base. Comment on this clone: What it binds is unknown.

Source material: PBMCs. The rearrangement uses TRBV2 and TRBJ1-4; 7 nucleotides line up with TRBD1. This receptor was taken from a woman between 55 and 75 years old in good health and CMV-seronegative. The CDR3 loop reads CASTPPGGGLTNEKLFF. CDR3 coding DNA: TGTGCCAGCACCCCACCGGGAGGGGGCTTAACTAATGAAAAACTGTTTTTT.